The 5 T cell receptor beta chains given below trace back to one sample, sequenced in a study of blood T cell repertoires in COVID-19. The assay was immunoSEQ multiplex PCR, and TCRdb's table has in-frame clones only and misses some. The repertoire holds about 42,000 clones, about 76% seen once, with about 8.5% in the top ten. Sequenced sample: peripheral blood. Receptor source: a man between 65 and 80 years old with active or convalescent COVID-19.

This clone occurred many times. V usage is TRBV5-4 and J usage is TRBJ2-2; tentatively, D is TRBD2 (6 bases). The CDR3 sequence is 15 residues long. Deletions cut 4 bases from V and 5 bases from J, with 15 bases between. Germline CDR1 and CDR2: SGHNT and YYREEE (reference sequence). CDR3 DNA sequence: TGTGCCAGCAGCCCGGGAAGGGCGGGAACCGGGGAGCTGTTTTTT. Its protein is CASSPGRAGTGELFF.

This sequence joins TRBV7-2 and TRBJ1-2, with TRBD1 matching 8 bases. CDR1 SGHTA and CDR2 FQGNSA come from the germline V gene. This CDR3 has 14 residues. V shed 2 bases and J 7 bases; nucleotides not matched to a gene: 6. The CDR3 here is CASSLNRGEAGYTF. CDR3 nucleotide sequence: TGTGCCAGCAGCTTAAACAGGGGGGAGGCTGGCTACACCTTC. The full variable domain, with the rest looked up from reference TRBV7-2 and TRBJ1-2, is GAGVSQSPSNKVTEKGKDVELRCDPISGHTALYWYRQSLGQGLEFLIYFQGNSAPDKSGLPSDRFSAERTGGSVSTLTIQRTQQEDSAVYLCASSLNRGEAGYTFGSGTRLTVV.

The V and J genes are TRBV5-6 and TRBJ2-5; 11 nucleotides agree with TRBD2. The trim removed 4 bases at V and 3 bases at J, leaving 2 bases unmatched. CDR1 is SGHDT and CDR2 is YYEEEE in the germline V gene. This CDR3 is built from 14 residues. CDR3 loop: CASSRGLAEETQYF. In DNA, the CDR3 is TGTGCCAGCAGCCGGGGACTAGCGGAAGAGACCCAGTACTTC.

The rearrangement joins TRBV7-2 to TRBJ2-7, with 8 positions matching TRBD1. CDR3 size: 14 residues. J was trimmed by 3 bases and V by 4 bases; bases with no gene match: 5. The germline gives CDR1 SGHTA, CDR2 FQGNSA. The DNA for the CDR3 is TGTGCCAGCAGCTCCCTGGACAGGGTCTACGAGCAGTACTTC. Translated, it gives CASSSLDRVYEQYF.

This chain links TRBV7-2 with TRBJ2-3; 9 bases are a match to TRBD2. This CDR3 is built from 15 residues. The V gene's germline CDR1 is SGHTA and CDR2 FQGNSA. The V segment lost 0 bases and the J segment 5 bases; nucleotides outside the gene matches: 3. CDR3 DNA: TGTGCCAGCAGCTTAGCGGTAGCGGGGGTAGATACGCAGTATTTT. It codes for CASSLAVAGVDTQYF.